This TCR beta chain was sequenced during a study of CD8 T cells in Susac syndrome. Random hexamers were used to reverse transcribe an amount of roughly 0.5 to 1 ug RNA. The amplification used immunoSEQ multiplex PCR on TCR beta CDR3; it spanned 54 Vbeta and 13 Jbeta. TCRdb fed the immunoSEQ multiplex PCR reads into MiXCR, producing one record per CDR3 protein. The data show approximately 120,000 distinct CDR3 sequences, 95% to 98% seen once. The sequenced sample consisted of CD4+ T cells from PBMCs. This sequence was found in a human donor in good health.

As DNA, the CDR3 is TGTGCCAGCTCACCATACGTGGTCAGGGGATCCGACGAGCAGTACTTC. Translating gives CASSPYVVRGSDEQYF. The chain has TRBV18 and TRBJ2-7; a weak D match, TRBD1 (6 bases). Germline assignment: CDR1 KGHSH and CDR2 LQKENI. CDR3 length: 16 residues. V lost 2 bases and J lost 5, with 19 bases in between.